These 9 T cell receptor beta chains share one sample of origin, sequenced in a study of CD8+ T cells in alopecia areata. Once RNA had been extracted, it was reverse transcribed into cDNA to act as the sequencing template. The data were produced by immunoSEQ multiplex PCR, yet TCRdb's version contains in-frame clones alone and is incomplete. The sample holds 100,000 to 150,000 clones, approximately 49% seen once. Specimen: CD8+ T cells sorted from blood, collected at week 0. The receptors shown here come from a human donor with alopecia areata.

The genes are TRBV4-1 and TRBJ2-3; D not resolved. The V and J ends lost 0 bases and 2 bases respectively, with 15 bases between them. Germline CDR1 reads MGHRA; CDR2 reads YSYEKL. The CDR3 has 17 residues. For the CDR3, the DNA is TGCGCCAGCAGCCAAGATAGGCGTCGAACAGTCACAGATACGCAGTATTTT. Translation: CASSQDRRRTVTDTQYF.

The V gene is TRBV7-6, the J gene TRBJ2-3; 10 bases align to TRBD1. The CDR3 has 15 amino acids. V dropped 3 bases and J dropped 1; count of bases not matched to a gene: 1. Per germline, CDR1 SGHVS and CDR2 FNYEAQ. The DNA for the CDR3 is TGTGCCAGCAGCTTCGGGACAGGGGGCACAGATACGCAGTATTTT. It encodes CASSFGTGGTDTQYF.

In its sample, this clone was seen a few times. V and J are TRBV19 and TRBJ2-2, with 8 bases that match TRBD1. V dropped 8 bases and J dropped 3; count of bases not matched to a gene: 5. The CDR3 sequence is 14 residues long. Looked up from germline, CDR1 is LNHDA and CDR2 is SQIVND (reference sequence). This CDR3 is CASYDRGHTGELFF. The DNA for the CDR3 is TGTGCCAGTTATGACAGGGGCCACACCGGGGAGCTGTTTTTT.

The V gene is TRBV6-5, the J gene TRBJ2-1; D is unclear. The CDR3 spans 13 residues. The germline gives CDR1 MNHEY, CDR2 SVGAGI. The ends were cut back, 4 bases at V and 5 bases at J, with 9 bases in the middle. CDR3 bases: TGTGCCAGCAGTTCCCTTTTGGACAATGAGCAGTTCTTC. It is translated as CASSSLLDNEQFF.

The rearrangement uses TRBV13 and TRBJ2-5, with 7 bases identical to TRBD2. After removal of 4 bases from V and 5 bases from J, the junction contained 13 bases not matched to a gene. The CDR3 runs to 16 residues. The germline V gene encodes CDR1 PRHDT and CDR2 FYEKMQ (reference sequence). The CDR3 loop reads CASSSAGRDAWETQYF. The DNA of the CDR3 is TGTGCCAGCAGCTCGGCAGGGAGGGACGCCTGGGAGACCCAGTACTTC.

The chain is built from TRBV9 and TRBJ2-7; D may be TRBD2 (7 bases). V was clipped by 4 bases and J by 4 bases, with 15 bases between them. This CDR3 is built from 14 residues. Germline assignment: CDR1 SGDLS and CDR2 YYNGEE. CDR3 nucleotides: TGTGCCAGCAGCTTTGGCGGGGGCTGGTACGAGCAGTACTTC. Protein product: CASSFGGGWYEQYF.

This clone occurred a few times. This chain joins TRBV5-6 and TRBJ2-7; a possible D gene is TRBD1 (5 bases). The CDR3 runs to 14 residues. Germline V gene data show CDR1 as SGHDT and CDR2 as YYEEEE. V lost 3 bases, J lost 3 bases, and 13 bases lay in between. The CDR3 DNA reads TGTGCCAGCAGCTGGACGACAGCCGACTACGAGCAGTACTTC. Translated: CASSWTTADYEQYF.

This clone has a single count. J is TRBJ2-3 and V is TRBV2; 8 nucleotides agree with TRBD2. The V gene's germline CDR1 is SNHLY and CDR2 FYNNEI. The CDR3 sequence is 16 residues long. With V trimmed by 5 bases and J by 2 bases, 9 bases remained unmatched. The CDR3 spells CASSPAGGGSTDTQYF. The DNA of the CDR3 is TGTGCCAGCAGTCCTGCAGGCGGGGGGTCCACAGATACGCAGTATTTT.

The J gene is TRBJ2-1, the V gene TRBV7-9; the match to TRBD1 covers 8 bases. J gave up 7 bases and V 5 bases, and 1 base lay outside the gene matches. Germline V gene lookup returns CDR1 SEHNR and CDR2 FQNEAQ (reference sequence). CDR3 size: 12 residues. The CDR3 is CASSRQGNEQFF. In DNA, the CDR3 is TGTGCCAGCAGCCGACAGGGGAATGAGCAGTTCTTC.